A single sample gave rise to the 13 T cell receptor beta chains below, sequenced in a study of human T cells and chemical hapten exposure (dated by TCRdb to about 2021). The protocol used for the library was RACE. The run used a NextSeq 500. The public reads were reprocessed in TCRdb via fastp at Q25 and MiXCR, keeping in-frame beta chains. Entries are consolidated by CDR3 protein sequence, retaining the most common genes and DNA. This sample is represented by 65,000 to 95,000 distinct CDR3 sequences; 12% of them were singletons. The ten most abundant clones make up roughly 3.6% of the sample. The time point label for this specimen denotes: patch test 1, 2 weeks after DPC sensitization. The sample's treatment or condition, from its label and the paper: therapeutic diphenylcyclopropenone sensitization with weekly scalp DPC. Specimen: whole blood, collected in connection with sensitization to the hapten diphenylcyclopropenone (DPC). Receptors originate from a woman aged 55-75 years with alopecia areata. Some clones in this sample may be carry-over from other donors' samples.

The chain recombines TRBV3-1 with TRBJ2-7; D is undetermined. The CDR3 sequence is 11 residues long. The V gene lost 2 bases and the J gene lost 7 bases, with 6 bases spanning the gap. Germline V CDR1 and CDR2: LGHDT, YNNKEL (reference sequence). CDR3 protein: CASSQRGEQYF. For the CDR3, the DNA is TGTGCCAGCAGCCAACGTGGGGAGCAGTACTTC.

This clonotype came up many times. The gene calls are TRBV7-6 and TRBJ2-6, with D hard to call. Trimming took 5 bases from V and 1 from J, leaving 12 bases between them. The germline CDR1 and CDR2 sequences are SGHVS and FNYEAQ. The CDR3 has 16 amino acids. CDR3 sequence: CASSHIGRSGANVLTF. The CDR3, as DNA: TGTGCCAGCAGCCACATCGGACGGTCTGGGGCCAACGTCCTGACTTTC.

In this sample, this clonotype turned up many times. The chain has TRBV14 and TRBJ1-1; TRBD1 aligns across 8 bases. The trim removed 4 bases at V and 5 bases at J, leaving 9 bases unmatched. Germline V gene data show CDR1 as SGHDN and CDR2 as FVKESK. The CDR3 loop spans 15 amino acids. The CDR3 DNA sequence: TGTGCCAGCAGCCTTACCCCGACAGGGGCTACTGAAGCTTTCTTT. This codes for CASSLTPTGATEAFF.

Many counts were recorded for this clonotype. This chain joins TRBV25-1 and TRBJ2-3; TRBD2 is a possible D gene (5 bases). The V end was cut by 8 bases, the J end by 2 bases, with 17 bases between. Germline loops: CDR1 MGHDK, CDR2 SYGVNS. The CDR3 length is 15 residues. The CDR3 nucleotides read TGTGCCAGCCTTCCTATGACGGGATTCACAGATACGCAGTATTTT. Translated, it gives CASLPMTGFTDTQYF. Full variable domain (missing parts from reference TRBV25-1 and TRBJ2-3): EADIYQTPRYLVIGTGKKITLECSQTMGHDKMYWYQQDPGMELHLIHYSYGVNSTEKGDLSSESTVSRIRTEHFPLTLESARPSHTSQYLCASLPMTGFTDTQYFGPGTRLTVL.

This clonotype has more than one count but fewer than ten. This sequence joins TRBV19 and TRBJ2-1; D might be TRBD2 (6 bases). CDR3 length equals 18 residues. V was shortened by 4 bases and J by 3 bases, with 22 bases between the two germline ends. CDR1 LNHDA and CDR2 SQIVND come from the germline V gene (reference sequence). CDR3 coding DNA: TGTGCCAGTAGTAGACCTCTCTTCGGGGGTAGACACTACAATGAGCAGTTCTTC. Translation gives CASSRPLFGGRHYNEQFF.

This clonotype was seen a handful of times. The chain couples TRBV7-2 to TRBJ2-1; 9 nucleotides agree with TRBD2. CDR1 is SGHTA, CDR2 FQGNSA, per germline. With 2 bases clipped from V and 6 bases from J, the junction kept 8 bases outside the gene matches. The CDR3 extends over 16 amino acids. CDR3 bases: TGTGCCAGCAGCTTACCGCCGGGACTAGCATCCAATGAGCAGTTCTTC. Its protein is CASSLPPGLASNEQFF.

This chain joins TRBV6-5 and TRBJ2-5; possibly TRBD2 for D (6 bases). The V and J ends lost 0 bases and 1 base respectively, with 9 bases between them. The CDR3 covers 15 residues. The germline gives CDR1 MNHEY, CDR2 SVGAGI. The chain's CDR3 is CASSYSVGSQETQYF. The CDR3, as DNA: TGTGCCAGCAGTTACTCGGTCGGGAGCCAAGAGACCCAGTACTTC.

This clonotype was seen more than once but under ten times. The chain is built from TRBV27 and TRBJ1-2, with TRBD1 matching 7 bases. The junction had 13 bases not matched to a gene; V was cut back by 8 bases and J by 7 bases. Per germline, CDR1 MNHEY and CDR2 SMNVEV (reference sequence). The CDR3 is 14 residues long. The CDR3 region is CASWTVKDRSGYTF. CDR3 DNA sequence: TGTGCCAGCTGGACTGTCAAGGACAGGAGTGGCTACACCTTC.

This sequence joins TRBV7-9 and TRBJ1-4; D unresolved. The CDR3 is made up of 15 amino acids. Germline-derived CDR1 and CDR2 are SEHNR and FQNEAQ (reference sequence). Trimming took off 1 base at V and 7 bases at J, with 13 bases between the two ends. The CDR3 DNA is TGTGCCAGCAGCTTAGATTCCAGCTTTGGTGAAAAACTGTTTTTT. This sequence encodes CASSLDSSFGEKLFF.

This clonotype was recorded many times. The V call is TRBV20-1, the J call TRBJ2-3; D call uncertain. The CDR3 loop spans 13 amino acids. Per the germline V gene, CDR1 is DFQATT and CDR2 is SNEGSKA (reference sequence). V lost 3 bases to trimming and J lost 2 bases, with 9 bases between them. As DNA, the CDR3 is TGCAGTGCTAGGTTACGTAACACAGATACGCAGTATTTT. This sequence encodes CSARLRNTDTQYF.

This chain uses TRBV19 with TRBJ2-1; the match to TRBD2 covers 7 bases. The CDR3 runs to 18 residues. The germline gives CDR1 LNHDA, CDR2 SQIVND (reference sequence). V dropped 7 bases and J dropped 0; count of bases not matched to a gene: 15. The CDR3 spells CASIGRAVDRSSYNEQFF. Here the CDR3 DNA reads TGTGCCAGTATTGGGAGGGCAGTCGACCGAAGCTCCTACAATGAGCAGTTCTTC.

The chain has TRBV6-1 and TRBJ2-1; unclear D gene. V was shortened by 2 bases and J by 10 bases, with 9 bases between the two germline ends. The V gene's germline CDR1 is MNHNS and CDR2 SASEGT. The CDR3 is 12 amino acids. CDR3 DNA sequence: TGTGCCAGCAGTGAATATGTGGGGGAGCAGTTCTTC. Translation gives CASSEYVGEQFF.

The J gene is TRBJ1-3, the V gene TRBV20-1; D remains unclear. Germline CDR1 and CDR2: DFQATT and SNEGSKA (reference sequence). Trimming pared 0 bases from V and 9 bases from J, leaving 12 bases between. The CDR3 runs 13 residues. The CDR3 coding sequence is TGCAGTGCTAGAGAGATACTGGAAGGCACCATATATTTT. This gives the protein CSAREILEGTIYF.